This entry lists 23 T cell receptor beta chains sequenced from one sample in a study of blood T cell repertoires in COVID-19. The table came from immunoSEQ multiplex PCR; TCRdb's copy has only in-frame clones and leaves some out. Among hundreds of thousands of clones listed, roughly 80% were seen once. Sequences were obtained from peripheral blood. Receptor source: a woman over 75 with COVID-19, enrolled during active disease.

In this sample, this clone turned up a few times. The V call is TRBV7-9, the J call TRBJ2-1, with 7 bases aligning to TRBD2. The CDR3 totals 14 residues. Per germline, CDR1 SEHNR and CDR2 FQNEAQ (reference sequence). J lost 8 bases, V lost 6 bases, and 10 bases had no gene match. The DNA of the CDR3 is TGTGCCAGCAGGCCACTGGGCGGGAGTTATGAGCAGTTCTTC. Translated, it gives CASRPLGGSYEQFF.

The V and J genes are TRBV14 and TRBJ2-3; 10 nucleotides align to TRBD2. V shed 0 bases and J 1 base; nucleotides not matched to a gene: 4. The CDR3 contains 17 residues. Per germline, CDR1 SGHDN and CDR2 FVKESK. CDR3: CASSQDAGLAGTDTQYF. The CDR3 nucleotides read TGTGCCAGCAGCCAAGATGCCGGACTAGCGGGCACAGATACGCAGTATTTT.

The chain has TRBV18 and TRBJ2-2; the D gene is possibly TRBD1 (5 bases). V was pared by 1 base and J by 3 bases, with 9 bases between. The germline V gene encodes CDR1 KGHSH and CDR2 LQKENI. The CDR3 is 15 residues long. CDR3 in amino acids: CASSPQGKHTGELFF. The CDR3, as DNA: TGTGCCAGCTCACCACAGGGGAAGCACACCGGGGAGCTGTTTTTT.

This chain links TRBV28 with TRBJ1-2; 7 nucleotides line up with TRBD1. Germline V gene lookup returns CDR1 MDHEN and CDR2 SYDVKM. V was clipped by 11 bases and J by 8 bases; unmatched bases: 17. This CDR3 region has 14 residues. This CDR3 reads CASVSSPGGEGYTF. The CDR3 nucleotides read TGTGCCTCCGTTAGCTCGCCAGGGGGTGAGGGCTACACCTTC.

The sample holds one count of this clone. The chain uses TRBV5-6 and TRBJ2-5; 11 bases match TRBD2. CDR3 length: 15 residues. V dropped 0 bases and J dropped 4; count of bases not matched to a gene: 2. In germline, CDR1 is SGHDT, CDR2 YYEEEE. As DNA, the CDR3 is TGTGCCAGCAGCTTGGATAGCGGGAGGGGAGAGACCCAGTACTTC. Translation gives CASSLDSGRGETQYF.

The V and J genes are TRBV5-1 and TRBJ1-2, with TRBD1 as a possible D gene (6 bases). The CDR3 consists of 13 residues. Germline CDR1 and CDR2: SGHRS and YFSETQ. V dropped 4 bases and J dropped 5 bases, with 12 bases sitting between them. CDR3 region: CASSAGAQYGYTF. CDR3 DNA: TGCGCCAGCAGCGCAGGGGCGCAATATGGCTACACCTTC. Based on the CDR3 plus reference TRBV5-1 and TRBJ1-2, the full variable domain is KAGVTQTPRYLIKTRGQQVTLSCSPISGHRSVSWYQQTPGQGLQFLFEYFSETQRNKGNFPGRFSGRQFSNSRSEMNVSTLELGDSALYLCASSAGAQYGYTFGSGTRLTVV.

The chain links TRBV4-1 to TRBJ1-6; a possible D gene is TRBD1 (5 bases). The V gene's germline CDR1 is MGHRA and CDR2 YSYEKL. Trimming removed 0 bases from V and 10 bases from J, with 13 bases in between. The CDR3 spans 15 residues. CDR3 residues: CASSQEYGGRSPLHF. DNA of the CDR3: TGCGCCAGCAGCCAAGAATACGGGGGACGATCACCCCTCCACTTT.

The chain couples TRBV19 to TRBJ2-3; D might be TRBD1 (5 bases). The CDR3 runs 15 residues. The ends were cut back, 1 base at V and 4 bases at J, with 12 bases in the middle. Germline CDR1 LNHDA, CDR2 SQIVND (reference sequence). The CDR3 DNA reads TGTGCCAGTAGTATAGGACGGCAGGGCGCAGATACGCAGTATTTT. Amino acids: CASSIGRQGADTQYF.

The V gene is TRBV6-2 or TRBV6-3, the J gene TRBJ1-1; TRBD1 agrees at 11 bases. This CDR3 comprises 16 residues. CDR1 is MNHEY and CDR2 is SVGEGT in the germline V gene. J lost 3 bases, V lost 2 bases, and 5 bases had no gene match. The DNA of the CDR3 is TGTGCCAGCAGTTACGGACAGGGGGCGGGGGACACTGAAGCTTTCTTT. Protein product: CASSYGQGAGDTEAFF.

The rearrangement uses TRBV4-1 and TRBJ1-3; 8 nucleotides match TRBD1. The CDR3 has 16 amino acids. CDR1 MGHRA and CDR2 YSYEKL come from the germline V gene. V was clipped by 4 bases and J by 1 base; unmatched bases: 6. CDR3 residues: CASSPVDRASGNTIYF. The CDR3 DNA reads TGCGCCAGCAGCCCCGTGGACAGGGCGTCTGGAAACACCATATATTTT.

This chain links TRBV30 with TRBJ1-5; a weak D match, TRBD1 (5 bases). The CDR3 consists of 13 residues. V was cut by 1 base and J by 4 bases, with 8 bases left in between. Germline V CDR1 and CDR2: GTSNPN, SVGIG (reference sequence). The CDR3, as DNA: TGTGCCTGGAGTGCAGGGCCAAATCAGCCCCAGCATTTT. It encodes CAWSAGPNQPQHF.

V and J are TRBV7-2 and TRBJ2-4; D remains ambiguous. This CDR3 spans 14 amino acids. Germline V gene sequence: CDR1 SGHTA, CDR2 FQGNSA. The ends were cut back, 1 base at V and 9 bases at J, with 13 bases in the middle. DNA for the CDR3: TGTGCCAGCAGCTTAGGACAAAGTGTGGGCATTCAGTACTTC. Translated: CASSLGQSVGIQYF.

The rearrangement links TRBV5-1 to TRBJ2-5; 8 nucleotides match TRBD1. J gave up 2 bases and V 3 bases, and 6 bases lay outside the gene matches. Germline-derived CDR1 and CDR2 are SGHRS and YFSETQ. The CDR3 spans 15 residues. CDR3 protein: CASSSGQAKQETQYF. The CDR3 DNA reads TGCGCCAGCAGCTCGGGACAGGCGAAACAAGAGACCCAGTACTTC.

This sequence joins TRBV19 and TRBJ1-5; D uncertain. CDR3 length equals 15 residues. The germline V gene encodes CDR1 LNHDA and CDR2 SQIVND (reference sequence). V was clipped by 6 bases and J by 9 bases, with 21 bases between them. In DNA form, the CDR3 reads TGTGCCAGTAGCTACCTCCGTTCCGAGACTCGGCCCCAGCATTTT. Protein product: CASSYLRSETRPQHF. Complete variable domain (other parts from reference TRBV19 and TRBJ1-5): DGGITQSPKYLFRKEGQNVTLSCEQNLNHDAMYWYRQDPGQGLRLIYYSQIVNDFQKGDIAEGYSVSREKKESFPLTVTSAQKNPTAFYLCASSYLRSETRPQHFGDGTRLSIL.

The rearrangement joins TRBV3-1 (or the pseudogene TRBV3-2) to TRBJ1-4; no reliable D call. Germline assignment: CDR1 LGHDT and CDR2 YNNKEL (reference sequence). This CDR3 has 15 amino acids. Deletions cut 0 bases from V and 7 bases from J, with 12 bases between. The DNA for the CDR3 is TGTGCCAGCAGCCAAGATCAAGTTCGGGGTGAAAAACTGTTTTTT. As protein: CASSQDQVRGEKLFF.

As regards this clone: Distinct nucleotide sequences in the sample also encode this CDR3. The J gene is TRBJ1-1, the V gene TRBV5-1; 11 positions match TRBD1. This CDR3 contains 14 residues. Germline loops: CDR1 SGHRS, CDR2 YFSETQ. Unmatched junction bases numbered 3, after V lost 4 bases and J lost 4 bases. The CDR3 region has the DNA TGCGCCAGCAGCACCGGGACAGGGGGCACTGAAGCTTTCTTT. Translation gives CASSTGTGGTEAFF.

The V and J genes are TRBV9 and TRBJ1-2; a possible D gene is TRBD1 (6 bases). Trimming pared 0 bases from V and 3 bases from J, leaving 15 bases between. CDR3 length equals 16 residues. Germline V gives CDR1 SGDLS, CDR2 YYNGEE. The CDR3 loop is CASSVAPQPGDYGYTF. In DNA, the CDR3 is TGTGCCAGCAGCGTAGCTCCCCAACCAGGGGACTATGGCTACACCTTC. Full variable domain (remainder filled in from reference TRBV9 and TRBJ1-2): DSGVTQTPKHLITATGQRVTLRCSPRSGDLSVYWYQQSLDQGLQFLIQYYNGEERAKGNILERFSAQQFPDLHSELNLSSLELGDSALYFCASSVAPQPGDYGYTFGSGTRLTVV.

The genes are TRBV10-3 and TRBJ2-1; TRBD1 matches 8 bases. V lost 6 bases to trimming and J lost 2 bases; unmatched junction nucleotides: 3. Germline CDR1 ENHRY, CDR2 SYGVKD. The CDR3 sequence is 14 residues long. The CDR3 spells CAIRTGETYNEQFF. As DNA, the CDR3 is TGTGCCATCAGGACAGGGGAAACCTACAATGAGCAGTTCTTC.

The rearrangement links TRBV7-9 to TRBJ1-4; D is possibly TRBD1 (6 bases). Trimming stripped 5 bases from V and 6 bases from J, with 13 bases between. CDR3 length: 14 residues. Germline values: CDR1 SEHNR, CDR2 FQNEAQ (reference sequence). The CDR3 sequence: CASSEQGLDEKLFF. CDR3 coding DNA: TGTGCCAGCAGCGAACAGGGATTGGATGAAAAACTGTTTTTT.

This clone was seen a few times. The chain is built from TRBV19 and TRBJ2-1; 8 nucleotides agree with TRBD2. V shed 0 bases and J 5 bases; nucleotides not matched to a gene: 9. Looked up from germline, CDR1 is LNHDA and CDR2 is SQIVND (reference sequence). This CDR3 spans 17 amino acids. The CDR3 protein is CASSIDSGTSRHNEQFF. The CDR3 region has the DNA TGTGCCAGTAGTATAGACTCCGGGACTAGTAGGCACAATGAGCAGTTCTTC.

CDR3 amino acids: CASSYIQGLGKQYF. For the CDR3, the DNA is TGTGCCAGCAGTTACATACAGGGCCTGGGCAAGCAGTACTTC. The genes are TRBV6-6 and TRBJ2-7; TRBD1 is a possible D gene (6 bases). The V and J ends lost 2 bases and 8 bases respectively, with 16 bases between them. CDR1 and CDR2 from the germline V gene are MNHNY and SVGAGI (reference sequence). The length of the CDR3 is 14 residues.

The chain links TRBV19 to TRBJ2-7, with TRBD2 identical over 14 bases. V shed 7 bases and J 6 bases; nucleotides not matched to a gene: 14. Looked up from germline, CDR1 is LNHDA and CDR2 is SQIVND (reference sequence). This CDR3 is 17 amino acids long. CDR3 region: CASTLSGLAGGLAEQYF. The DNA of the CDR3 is TGTGCCAGTACTCTATCCGGACTAGCGGGAGGTTTAGCCGAGCAGTACTTC.

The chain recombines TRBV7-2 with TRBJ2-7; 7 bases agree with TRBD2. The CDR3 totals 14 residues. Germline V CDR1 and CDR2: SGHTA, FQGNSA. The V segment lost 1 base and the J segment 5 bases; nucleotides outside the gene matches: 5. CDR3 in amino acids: CASSLEAGVHEQYF. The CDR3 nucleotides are TGTGCCAGCAGCTTAGAGGCGGGAGTCCACGAGCAGTACTTC.